This record concerns one T cell receptor beta chain sequence. Thawed, overnight-rested PBMC were stained with GMM-loaded CD1B tetramer, viability dye and anti-CD3, then sorted. CD1B tetramers were loaded with Rhodococcus equi-derived C32 glucose monomycolate. The data were taken from a study of T cells in tuberculosis. V dropped 6 bases and J dropped 7 bases, with 18 bases sitting between them. This CDR3 is 14 amino acids long. The germline V gene has CDR1 MNHEY and CDR2 SMNVEV (reference sequence). Only in-frame clones appear in the TCRdb table, and some are missing; sequencing was by immunoSEQ multiplex PCR. The profile shows approximately 59,000 clones, 81% of them singletons.

The genes are TRBV27 and TRBJ1-1; TRBD1 is a possible D gene (6 bases). Source material: CD1b-GMM tetramer-negative cells sorted from PBMCs. This TCR derives from an adult woman with latent tuberculosis. The CDR3 sequence is CASRRVRQAHEAFF. The CDR3 DNA reads TGTGCCAGCAGACGCGTTAGACAGGCTCATGAAGCTTTCTTT.